What follows describes a single T cell receptor (beta chain). As to treatment: roughly 19 received Ad26.COV2.S at low or high dose, single or two shots; several received placebo; per-sample allocation not given. Samples analyzed were those drawn on day 63 after the first vaccine or placebo injection. These data are taken from a study of Ad26.COV2.S vaccination and SARS-CoV-2 variants. Overall study: Donor allocation was to the COV1001 Ad26.COV2.S trial arm. Intramuscular Ad26.COV2.S at 5x10^10 or 1x10^11 viral particles.

The V end was cut by 1 base, the J end by 0 bases, with 13 bases between. Germline values: CDR1 SGHVS, CDR2 FNYEAQ. The CDR3 is made up of 18 amino acids. Repertoires were generated with immunoSEQ multiplex PCR, while TCRdb's copy carries only in-frame clones and drops some. The data hold about 440,000 clones, with about 90% observed a single time. The sequenced sample was peripheral blood, obtained in a trial of Ad26.COV2.S vaccine versus placebo. The genes are TRBV7-6 and TRBJ2-6; D is possibly TRBD2 (5 bases). The receptor comes from a person aged 18 to 65 who received the Ad26.COV2.S COVID-19 vaccine or a placebo. The CDR3, as DNA: TGTGCCAGCAGCTTAGGTCCTCTGGCGGGCTCTGGGGCCAACGTCCTGACTTTC. Its translation is CASSLGPLAGSGANVLTF.